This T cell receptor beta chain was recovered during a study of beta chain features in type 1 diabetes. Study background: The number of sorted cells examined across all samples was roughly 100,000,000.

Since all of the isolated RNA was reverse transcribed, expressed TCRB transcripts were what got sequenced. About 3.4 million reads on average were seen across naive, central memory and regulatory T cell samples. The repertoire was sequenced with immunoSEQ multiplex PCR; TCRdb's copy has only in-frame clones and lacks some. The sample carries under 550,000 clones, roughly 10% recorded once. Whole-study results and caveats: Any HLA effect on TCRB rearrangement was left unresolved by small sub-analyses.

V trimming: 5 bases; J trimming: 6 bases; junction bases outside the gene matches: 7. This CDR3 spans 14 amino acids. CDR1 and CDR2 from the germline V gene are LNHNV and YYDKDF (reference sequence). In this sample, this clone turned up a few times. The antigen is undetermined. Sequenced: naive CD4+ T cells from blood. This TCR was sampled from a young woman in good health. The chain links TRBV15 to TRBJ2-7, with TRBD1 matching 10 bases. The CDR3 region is CATSGTGAAAEQYF. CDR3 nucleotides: TGTGCCACCAGCGGGACAGGGGCAGCGGCCGAGCAGTACTTC.